Given below is one T cell receptor beta chain in context. As yet, its antigen is unknown. After constant-region reverse-primer amplification, full-length variable regions underwent semi-nested PCR with Nested Universal Primer A. In TCRdb, the 5' RACE reads were re-called with MiXCR into one record per CDR3 protein. The table includes about 5,700 distinct CDR3 sequences, around 34% detected once. V dropped 4 bases and J dropped 7 bases, with 8 bases sitting between them. Germline V gene lookup returns CDR1 SQVTM and CDR2 ANQGSEA. The CDR3 length is 10 residues. Regarding the study as a whole: Tumor-infiltrating Treg TCR alpha and beta sequences overlapped most with tumor naive CD4+ T cells, then blood naive.

The chain recombines TRBV29-1 with TRBJ2-7, with D unclear. Material for sequencing was naive CD4+ T cells sorted from a lymph node. Subset reported: naive CD4+ T cells, CD4+CD45RA+CD25-. The receptor comes from a female donor with breast cancer. CDR3 in DNA: TGCAGCGTTGTAACGGGTGAGCAGTACTTC. This codes for CSVVTGEQYF.